The sequence of this T cell receptor beta chain was determined in a study of metastatic and nonmetastatic thyroid tumors. The overall study: Samples came from malignant and benign thyroid patients, and repertoires were compared across blood and tumor or nodule tissue.

Study-wide points: Significantly higher TCR beta diversity was reportedly seen in malignant thyroid tumors than benign nodules, in blood and tumor.

Original processing methods: Clinicopathological groups differed in CDR3, with these differences serving to build a distant-metastasis classifier for papillary thyroid cancer. MiXCR re-clonotyped the PCR reads for TCRdb. The authors' filters were not applied to this entry. The sample lists under 25,000 clones, approximately 22% occurring once. No treatment had been given to any patient before thyroid surgery. The CDR3 is 13 amino acids. Germline assignment: CDR1 SEHNR and CDR2 FQNEAQ (reference sequence). The V gene lost 5 bases and the J gene lost 5 bases, with 12 bases spanning the gap. This clone turned up a few times. The target antigen is unknown.

The chain recombines TRBV7-9 with TRBJ1-1; possibly TRBD1 for D (5 bases). Sequencing was done on a sample of adjacent normal tissue. The origin of this receptor is a female donor with papillary thyroid cancer or a benign thyroid nodule (not recorded which). Some clones in this sample may be carry-over from other donors' samples. The CDR3 DNA reads as TGTGCCAGCAGCACCTTTTCAGGGACTGAAGCTTTCTTT. Residues: CASSTFSGTEAFF.